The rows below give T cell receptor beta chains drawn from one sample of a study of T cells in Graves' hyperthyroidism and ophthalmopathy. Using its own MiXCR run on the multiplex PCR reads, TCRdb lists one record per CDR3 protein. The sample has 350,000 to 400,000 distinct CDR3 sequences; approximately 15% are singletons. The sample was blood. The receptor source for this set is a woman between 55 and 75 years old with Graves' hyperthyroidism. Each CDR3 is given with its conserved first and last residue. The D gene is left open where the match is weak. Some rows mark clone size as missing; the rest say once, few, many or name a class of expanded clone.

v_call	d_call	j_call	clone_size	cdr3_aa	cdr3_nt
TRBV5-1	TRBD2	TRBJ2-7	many	CASSTLAGRDYEQYF	TGCGCCAGCAGCACCTTAGCGGGGAGGGACTACGAGCAGTACTTC
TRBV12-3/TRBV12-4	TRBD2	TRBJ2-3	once	CASSQLAGGQDTQYF	TGTGCCAGCAGTCAACTAGCGGGAGGGCAGGATACGCAGTATTTT
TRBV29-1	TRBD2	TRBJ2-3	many	CSASGTSVTDTQYF	TGCAGCGCATCCGGGACTAGCGTAACAGATACGCAGTATTTT
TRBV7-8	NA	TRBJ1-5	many	CASSLDIFSNQPQHF	TGTGCCAGCAGCTTAGACATATTTAGCAATCAGCCCCAGCATTTT
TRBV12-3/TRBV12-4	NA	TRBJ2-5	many	CASTLGRQTQYF	TGTGCCAGCACCTTGGGTAGGCAGACCCAGTACTTC
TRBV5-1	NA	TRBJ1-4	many	CASSRDGRNEKLFF	TGCGCCAGCAGCCGCGACGGAAGGAATGAAAAACTGTTTTTT
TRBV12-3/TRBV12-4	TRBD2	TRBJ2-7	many	CASSPPAGGSYEQYF	TGTGCCAGCAGTCCGCCAGCGGGAGGGTCCTACGAGCAGTACTTC
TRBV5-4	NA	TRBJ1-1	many	CASSTPVGNTEAFF	TGTGCCAGCAGCACCCCCGTGGGGAACACTGAAGCTTTCTTT
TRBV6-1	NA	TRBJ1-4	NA	CASSARTANNEKLFF	TGTGCCAGCAGCGCCCGGACAGCTAATAATGAAAAACTGTTTTTT
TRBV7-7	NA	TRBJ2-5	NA	CASSLATGPQETQYF	TGTGCTAGCAGCTTGGCGACAGGACCTCAAGAGACCCAGTACTTC
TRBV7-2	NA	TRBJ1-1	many	CASSLVSRSSEAFF	TGTGCCAGCAGCTTAGTATCGCGGAGCTCTGAAGCTTTCTTT
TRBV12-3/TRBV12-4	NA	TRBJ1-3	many	CASSLAGGNTIYF	TGTGCCAGCAGTTTAGCGGGGGGAAACACCATATATTTT
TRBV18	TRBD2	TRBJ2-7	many	CASSPVSREEGEQYF	TGTGCCAGCTCACCAGTATCGCGGGAGGAGGGCGAGCAGTACTTC
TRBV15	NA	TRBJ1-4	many	CATSRPRTATNEKLFF	TGTGCCACCAGCAGACCTAGGACAGCAACTAATGAAAAACTGTTTTTT
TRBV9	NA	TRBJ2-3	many	CASSVVAGDTQYF	TGTGCCAGCAGCGTAGTGGCCGGAGATACGCAGTATTTT
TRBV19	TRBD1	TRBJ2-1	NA	CASSTTGGVYNEQFF	TGTGCCAGTAGCACTACAGGGGGCGTTTACAATGAGCAGTTCTTC
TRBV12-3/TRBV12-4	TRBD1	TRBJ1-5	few	CASTKTGVGQPQHF	TGTGCCAGCACTAAGACAGGGGTGGGACAGCCCCAGCATTTT
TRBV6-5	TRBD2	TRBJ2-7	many	CASSYSKLAGGYEQYF	TGTGCCAGCAGTTACTCGAAACTAGCGGGAGGGTACGAGCAGTACTTC
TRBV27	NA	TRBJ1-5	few	CASSLRFGGAQPQHF	TGTGCCAGCAGTTTAAGATTTGGTGGGGCTCAGCCCCAGCATTTT
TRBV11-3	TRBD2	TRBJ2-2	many	CASSFFAGGFGELFF	TGTGCCAGCAGCTTTTTCGCGGGAGGGTTCGGGGAGCTGTTTTTT
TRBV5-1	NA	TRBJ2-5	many	CASSSWTGETQYF	TGCGCCAGCAGCTCCTGGACCGGAGAGACCCAGTACTTC
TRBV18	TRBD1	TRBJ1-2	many	CASSPSTGFYGYTF	TGTGCCAGCTCACCTTCGACAGGGTTCTATGGCTACACCTTC
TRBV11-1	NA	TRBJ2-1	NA	CASSLGGLHNEQFF	TGTGCCAGCAGCTTAGGGGGACTCCACAATGAGCAGTTCTTC
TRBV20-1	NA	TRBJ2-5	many	CSARGDSRETQYF	TGCAGTGCTAGAGGGGACTCGAGAGAGACCCAGTACTTC
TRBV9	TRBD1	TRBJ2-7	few	CASSVGGTVPYEQYF	TGTGCCAGCAGCGTAGGGGGGACAGTCCCCTACGAGCAGTACTTC
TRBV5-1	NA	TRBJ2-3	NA	CASSPDKPSTDTQYF	TGCGCCAGCAGCCCGGACAAGCCTAGCACAGATACGCAGTATTTT
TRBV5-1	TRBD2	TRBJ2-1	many	CASSSSRLAGVGEQFF	TGCGCCAGCAGCTCGAGCCGACTAGCGGGAGTGGGTGAGCAGTTCTTC
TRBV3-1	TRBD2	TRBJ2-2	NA	CASSQGAGVSTGELFF	TGTGCCAGCAGCCAAGGTGCGGGAGTGAGCACCGGGGAGCTGTTTTTT
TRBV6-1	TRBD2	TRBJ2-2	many	CASRRSGGTGELFF	TGTGCCAGCAGGAGGTCGGGAGGCACCGGGGAGCTGTTTTTT
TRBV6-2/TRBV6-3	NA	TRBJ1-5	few	CASSYSSGQPQHF	TGTGCCAGCAGTTACTCATCAGGACAGCCCCAGCATTTT
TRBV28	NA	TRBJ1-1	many	CASSGLNTEAFF	TGTGCCAGCAGCGGACTAAACACTGAAGCTTTCTTT
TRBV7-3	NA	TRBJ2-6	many	CASSQPTGRTGANVLTF	TGTGCCAGCAGCCAACCGACAGGCCGTACTGGGGCCAACGTCCTGACTTTC
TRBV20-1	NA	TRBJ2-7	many	CSAGQGNEQYF	TGCAGTGCTGGTCAGGGGAACGAGCAGTACTTC
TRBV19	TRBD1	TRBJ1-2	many	CASSIGGRGRGGYTF	TGTGCCAGTAGTATCGGTGGCAGGGGGCGCGGTGGCTACACCTTC
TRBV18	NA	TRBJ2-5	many	CASSPAAETQYF	TGTGCCAGCTCACCTGCTGCGGAGACCCAGTACTTC
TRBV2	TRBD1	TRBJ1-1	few	CASSRQGGSTEAFF	TGTGCCAGCAGTCGACAGGGTGGGAGCACTGAAGCTTTCTTT
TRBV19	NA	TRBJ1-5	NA	CASTGAGRSNQPQHF	TGTGCCAGTACGGGGGCAGGGAGGAGCAATCAGCCCCAGCATTTT
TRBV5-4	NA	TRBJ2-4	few	CASSQDSPAQYF	TGTGCCAGCAGCCAGGACAGTCCCGCTCAGTACTTC
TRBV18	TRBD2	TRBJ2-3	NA	CASSPGAGERGGYTQYF	TGTGCCAGCTCACCAGGTGCGGGAGAAAGGGGCGGCTATACGCAGTATTTT
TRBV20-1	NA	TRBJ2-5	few	CSARDPRGQKTQYF	TGCAGTGCCCGGGATCCACGGGGCCAAAAGACCCAGTACTTC
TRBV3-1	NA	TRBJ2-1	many	CASSPRLNAYNEQFF	TGTGCCAGCAGCCCTAGACTGAATGCCTACAATGAGCAGTTCTTC
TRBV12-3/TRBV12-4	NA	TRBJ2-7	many	CASSSASGGGFYEQYF	TGTGCCAGCAGTTCCGCCTCGGGCGGAGGGTTCTACGAGCAGTACTTC
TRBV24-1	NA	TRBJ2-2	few	CATLGQGPGELFF	TGTGCCACCTTAGGGCAGGGGCCCGGGGAGCTGTTTTTT
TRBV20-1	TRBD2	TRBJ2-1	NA	CSAKLAGSYNEQFF	TGCAGTGCCAAACTAGCGGGAAGCTACAATGAGCAGTTCTTC
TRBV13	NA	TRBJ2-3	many	CASSLPDSGTDTQYF	TGTGCCAGCAGCTTACCGGATTCCGGCACAGATACGCAGTATTTT
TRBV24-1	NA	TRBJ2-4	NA	CATSDGPGNIQYF	TGTGCCACCAGTGATGGTCCAGGAAACATTCAGTACTTC
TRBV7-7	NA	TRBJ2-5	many	CASSLDRKETQYF	TGTGCTAGCAGCTTAGACCGGAAAGAGACCCAGTACTTC
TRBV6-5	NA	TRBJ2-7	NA	CASSYTRSYEQYF	TGTGCCAGCAGTTACACGCGCAGCTACGAGCAGTACTTC
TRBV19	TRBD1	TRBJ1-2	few	CASSLGTAGYTF	TGTGCCAGTAGTCTCGGGACAGCTGGCTACACCTTC
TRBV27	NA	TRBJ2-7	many	CASSLASTTYEQYF	TGTGCCAGCAGTTTAGCCTCTACCACCTACGAGCAGTACTTC